This T cell receptor beta chain was observed in a study of T cell changes during pregnancy in multiple sclerosis. The data were produced by immunoSEQ multiplex PCR, yet TCRdb's version contains in-frame clones alone and is incomplete. The sample gives 55,000 to 75,000 clones, approximately 93% of which show up once; 3.2% is in the top ten. Germline-derived CDR1 and CDR2 are LNHDA and SQIVND (reference sequence). Trimming at V came to 3 bases and at J to 4 bases, leaving 9 bases not matched to a gene. The CDR3 has 15 amino acids. The sequenced sample was CD8+ T cells from peripheral blood mononuclear cells, obtained in the second trimester of pregnancy. This sequence joins TRBV19 and TRBJ2-7, with 7 nucleotides matching TRBD1. The TCR comes from a female donor with multiple sclerosis, enrolled in a pregnancy study. The DNA of the CDR3 is TGTGCCAGTAGTATGGGAAAGGGGGCGATGTACGAGCAGTACTTC. Protein sequence: CASSMGKGAMYEQYF.